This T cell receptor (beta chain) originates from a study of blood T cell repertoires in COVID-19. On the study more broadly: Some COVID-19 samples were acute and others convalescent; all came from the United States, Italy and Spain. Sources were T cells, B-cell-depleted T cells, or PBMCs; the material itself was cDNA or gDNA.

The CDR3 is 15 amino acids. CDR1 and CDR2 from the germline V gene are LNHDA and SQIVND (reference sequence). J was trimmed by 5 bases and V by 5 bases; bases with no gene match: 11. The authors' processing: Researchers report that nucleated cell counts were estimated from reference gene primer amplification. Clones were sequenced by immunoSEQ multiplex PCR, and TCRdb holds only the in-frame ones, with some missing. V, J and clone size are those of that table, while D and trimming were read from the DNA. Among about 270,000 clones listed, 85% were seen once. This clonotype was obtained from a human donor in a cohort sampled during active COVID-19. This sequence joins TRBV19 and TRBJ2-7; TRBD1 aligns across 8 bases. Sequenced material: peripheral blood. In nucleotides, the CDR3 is TGTGCCAGTAGTTCTTTAGCAGGGGGCGAGGACGAGCAGTACTTC. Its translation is CASSSLAGGEDEQYF.